This TCR beta chain was sequenced in a study of blood T cells in healthy people across ages. Study-wide results and limits: Researchers report that TCR beta diversity correlated strongly with naive T cell percentage.

This clonotype was counted only a few times. Its specificity is not known. Germline V CDR1 and CDR2: SGHRS, YFSETQ. V gave up 2 bases and J gave up 8 bases, with 5 bases separating them. The CDR3 extends over 11 amino acids. Through a sample-barcoded 5' primer and a J-beta primer mix, a second PCR was run for roughly 7 to 12 cycles. The study obtained at least 3 million CDR3-containing paired-end reads from every sample. TCRdb redid the calling of the 5' RACE reads with MiXCR, one entry per CDR3 protein. The sample carries about 1.8 million distinct CDR3 sequences, about 49% recorded once. The TCR originated in a woman in her forties in good health. Sequenced: blood. The chain links TRBV5-1 to TRBJ2-1; D is unclear. The CDR3 DNA is TGCGCCAGCAGCTTCAACGATGAGCAGTTCTTC. Translated: CASSFNDEQFF.